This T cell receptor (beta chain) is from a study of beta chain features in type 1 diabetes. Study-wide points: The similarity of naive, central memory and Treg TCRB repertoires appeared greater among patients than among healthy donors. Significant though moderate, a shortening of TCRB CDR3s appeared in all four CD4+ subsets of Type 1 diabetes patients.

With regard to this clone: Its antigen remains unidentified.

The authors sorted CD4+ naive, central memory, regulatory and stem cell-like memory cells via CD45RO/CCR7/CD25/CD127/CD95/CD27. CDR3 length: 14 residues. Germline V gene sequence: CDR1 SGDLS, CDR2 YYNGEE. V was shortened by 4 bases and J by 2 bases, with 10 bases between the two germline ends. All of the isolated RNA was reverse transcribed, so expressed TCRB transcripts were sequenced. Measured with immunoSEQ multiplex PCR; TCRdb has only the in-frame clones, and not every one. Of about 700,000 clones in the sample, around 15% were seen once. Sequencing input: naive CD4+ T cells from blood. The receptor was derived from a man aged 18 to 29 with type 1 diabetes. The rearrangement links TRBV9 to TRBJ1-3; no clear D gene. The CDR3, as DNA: TGTGCCAGCAGCAACCGGGCGGCTGGAAACACCATATATTTT. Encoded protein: CASSNRAAGNTIYF. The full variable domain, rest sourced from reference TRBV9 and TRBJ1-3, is DSGVTQTPKHLITATGQRVTLRCSPRSGDLSVYWYQQSLDQGLQFLIQYYNGEERAKGNILERFSAQQFPDLHSELNLSSLELGDSALYFCASSNRAAGNTIYFGEGSWLTVV.